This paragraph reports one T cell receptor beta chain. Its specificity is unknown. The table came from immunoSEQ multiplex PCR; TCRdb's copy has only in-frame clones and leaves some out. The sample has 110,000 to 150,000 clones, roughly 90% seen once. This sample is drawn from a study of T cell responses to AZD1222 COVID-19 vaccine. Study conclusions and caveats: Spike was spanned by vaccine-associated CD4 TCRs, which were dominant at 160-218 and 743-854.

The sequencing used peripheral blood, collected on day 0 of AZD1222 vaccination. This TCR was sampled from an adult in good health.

The chain's CDR3 is CASRDSFSRETQYF. The CDR3 nucleotides are TGCGCCAGTAGGGACAGCTTCTCAAGGGAGACCCAGTACTTC. The gene calls are TRBV5-1 and TRBJ2-5; 7 bases align to TRBD1. The CDR3 extends over 14 amino acids. The V segment lost 8 bases and the J segment 5 bases; nucleotides outside the gene matches: 12. Germline V gene sequence: CDR1 SGHRS, CDR2 YFSETQ.